This T cell receptor (beta chain) was obtained from a study of tumor-infiltrating lymphocytes in primary liver carcinoma. Findings and limits, study-wide: About 7.5-25% of top clones, no more, were shared by all five regions. Tumor-adjacent and tumor-blood pairs shared a smaller degree of overlap than tumor region pairs.

Total RNA (around 510 ng) served as template for TCR beta cDNA synthesis primed by a constant-region primer. ARM-PCR was slightly modified, and three nested multiplex PCR rounds with it gave rise to the TCR beta libraries. The study ran its first two PCR rounds for around 10 cycles each, using TRBV1-TRBV30 forward primers and a C-beta reverse primer. MiXCR, applied by TCRdb to the multiplex PCR reads, yields one record per CDR3 protein. The sample has 95,000 to 100,000 distinct CDR3 sequences, around 73% seen once. Of note for this clonotype: Its antigen is unknown. A read error may produce the germline difference seen at one junction end.

CDR1 is SGHDN, CDR2 FVKESK, per germline. CDR3 length: 16 amino acids. Bulk tissue was left unsorted, and RNA and DNA were co-extracted from about 19-30 mg of it. Patients' primary liver carcinoma was surgically resected. Each sampled tumor had five separate regions taken from it. Input material: liver tumor tissue from sampling region 2. This sample's subset: tumor region T2, inferior pole. This sequence joins TRBV14 and TRBJ2-2; D not certain. This receptor was obtained from a woman aged 55-69 years with primary liver carcinoma and hepatitis B virus infection. Here the CDR3 DNA reads TGTGCCAGCAGCCAAAAATTCACAGCGAACACCGTGGAGCTGTTTTTT. This codes for CASSQKFTANTVELFF.